The 10 T cell receptor beta chains below all came from one sample that was sequenced in a study of OX40 agonist ivuxolimab in advanced cancers. Data came from immunoSEQ multiplex PCR; TCRdb stores just in-frame clones and leaves some out. The top ten clones hold 15% to 20% of a sample with about 43,000 clones, approximately 90% of them seen once. The sample in question was CD4+ or CD8+ T cells sorted from blood, obtained in a trial of the OX40 agonist ivuxolimab. These receptors all come from an adult with an advanced solid tumor such as melanoma, head and neck, liver or kidney cancer.

The chain combines TRBV4-1 with TRBJ1-3; D is undetermined. Germline values: CDR1 MGHRA, CDR2 YSYEKL. Trimming pared 0 bases from V and 1 base from J, leaving 1 base between. The CDR3 runs 13 residues. As DNA, the CDR3 is TGCGCCAGCAGCCAAGAATCTGGAAACACCATATATTTT. Its protein product is CASSQESGNTIYF.

The chain combines TRBV18 with TRBJ2-5; D is ambiguous. The ends were cut back, 2 bases at V and 0 bases at J, with 4 bases in the middle. The CDR3 totals 13 residues. Germline-derived CDR1 and CDR2 are KGHSH and LQKENI. In DNA, the CDR3 is TGTGCCAGCTCACCAAGGGACCAAGAGACCCAGTACTTC. Translated, it gives CASSPRDQETQYF.

A single count supports this clone. The chain couples TRBV5-1 to TRBJ2-3; 7 bases match TRBD1. Germline assignment: CDR1 SGHRS and CDR2 YFSETQ. V shed 6 bases and J 0 bases; nucleotides not matched to a gene: 16. There are 18 residues in the CDR3. The CDR3 DNA sequence: TGCGCCAGCAAAGGCCGGATAGACAGGGTCGCTAGCACAGATACGCAGTATTTT. Protein product: CASKGRIDRVASTDTQYF.

The chain couples TRBV9 to TRBJ2-7; D unresolved. The CDR3 runs to 11 residues. Per the germline V gene, CDR1 is SGDLS and CDR2 is YYNGEE. V lost 4 bases and J 9 bases, leaving 11 bases between the germline ends. This CDR3 is CASSSGSGQYF. The CDR3 bases are TGTGCCAGCAGCTCCGGATCGGGGCAGTACTTC.

The chain carries TRBV28 and TRBJ2-1; TRBD1 is a possible D gene (5 bases). Looked up from germline, CDR1 is MDHEN and CDR2 is SYDVKM. There are 12 residues in the CDR3. Deletions cut 8 bases from V and 6 bases from J, with 11 bases between. DNA of the CDR3: TGTGCCAGCTCGGCAGGGATCAATGAGCAGTTCTTC. Its translation is CASSAGINEQFF.

The chain employs TRBV23-1 and TRBJ1-5; perhaps TRBD1 as D (6 bases). TRBV23-1 carries the ORF label, with uncertain function. The CDR3 is 16 amino acids. With 3 bases removed from V and 7 bases from J, the gap between germline ends came to 19 bases. The CDR3 nucleotides read TGCGCCAGCAGTCAGCAACAGGGAGGGAGGGTCCAGCCCCAGCATTTT. Its protein product is CASSQQQGGRVQPQHF.

This chain connects TRBV2 to TRBJ2-2; no clear D. CDR3 length: 12 amino acids. The germline CDR1 and CDR2 sequences are SNHLY and FYNNEI. V was pared by 6 bases and J by 7 bases, with 9 bases between. The CDR3 DNA reads TGTGCCAGCAGCCCCTGGGTCGGGGAGCTGTTTTTT. Its translation: CASSPWVGELFF.

The V gene is TRBV7-6, the J gene TRBJ2-7; 10 nucleotides line up with TRBD1. Germline CDR1 and CDR2: SGHVS and FNYEAQ. This CDR3 contains 14 residues. Unmatched junction bases numbered 5, after V lost 3 bases and J lost 6 bases. CDR3 nucleotides: TGTGCCAGCAGCTTGGGGACAGGGGACAGCGAGCAGTACTTC. Its translation is CASSLGTGDSEQYF.

The table lists this clone with a few counts. V is TRBV5-1 and J is TRBJ2-7, with 8 positions matching TRBD1. This CDR3 region has 15 residues. Germline assignment: CDR1 SGHRS and CDR2 YFSETQ. The ends lost 0 bases at V and 2 bases at J; junction bases unmatched: 4. DNA for the CDR3: TGCGCCAGCAGCTTGGCGGCGACAGGGGCCTACGAGCAGTACTTC. Translation: CASSLAATGAYEQYF.

The rearrangement links TRBV5-1 to TRBJ2-3, with TRBD2 matching 11 bases. Germline assignment: CDR1 SGHRS and CDR2 YFSETQ. CDR3 size: 16 residues. With V trimmed by 4 bases and J by 2 bases, 6 bases remained unmatched. The DNA of the CDR3 is TGCGCCAGCAGCGCCGGGACTAGCGGCCCCACAGATACGCAGTATTTT. This sequence encodes CASSAGTSGPTDTQYF.